This T cell receptor (beta chain) was documented in a study of blood T cell repertoires in COVID-19. Background on the study: The samples span acute and convalescent COVID-19 from the United States, Italy and Spain. The analysed material was cDNA or gDNA that came from T cells, B-cell-depleted T cells, or PBMCs.

The V and J ends lost 4 bases and 6 bases respectively, with 7 bases between them. Germline V gives CDR1 SGHVS, CDR2 FNYEAQ. CDR3 size: 11 residues. Original processing notes: Estimation of nucleated cell counts was performed using reference gene primer amplification. The assay was immunoSEQ multiplex PCR, and TCRdb's table has in-frame clones only and misses some. V and J calls plus clone size are reproduced from that table; the DNA served to infer D and trimming. The data show under 250,000 clones, approximately 86% seen once. This receptor was identified in a woman in her fifties or sixties who had recovered from COVID-19. This chain links TRBV7-6 with TRBJ2-7; D gene unclear. Sequenced input: peripheral blood. The CDR3 sequence is CASSSRGEQYF. The CDR3 DNA follows: TGTGCCAGCAGCTCCCGCGGCGAGCAGTACTTC.